Presented here are 3 T cell receptor beta chains from one specimen sequenced in a study of blood T cell repertoires in COVID-19. Assay used: immunoSEQ multiplex PCR; TCRdb lists only in-frame clones, some missing. This table has 25,000 to 30,000 clones, about 85% appearing once. The material sequenced was peripheral blood. The receptors were gathered from a man between 45 and 60 years old with active or convalescent COVID-19.

The J gene is TRBJ2-1, the V gene TRBV7-9; weak D call: TRBD1 (6 bases). The V and J ends lost 5 bases and 10 bases respectively, with 12 bases between them. Germline-derived CDR1 and CDR2 are SEHNR and FQNEAQ (reference sequence). The CDR3 consists of 12 residues. The CDR3 region has the DNA TGTGCCAGCAGCACCGAGGGGGTCGAGCAGTTCTTC. Translated, it gives CASSTEGVEQFF.

The V call is TRBV4-1, the J call TRBJ1-5; TRBD1 agrees at 9 bases. The CDR3 is 15 residues long. Germline V CDR1 and CDR2: MGHRA, YSYEKL. J gave up 7 bases and V 4 bases, and 8 bases lay outside the gene matches. The CDR3 spells CASSLQQGAGQPQHF. The CDR3 bases are TGCGCCAGCAGCCTACAACAGGGGGCAGGACAGCCCCAGCATTTT.

The V and J genes are TRBV25-1 and TRBJ1-2; the D gene is possibly TRBD1 (5 bases). Germline values: CDR1 MGHDK, CDR2 SYGVNS. This CDR3 spans 14 amino acids. Trimming took off 6 bases at V and 0 bases at J, with 11 bases between the two ends. The CDR3, as DNA: TGTGCCAGCAGCACGACAGCTGCTAACTATGGCTACACCTTC. It is translated as CASSTTAANYGYTF.